These 13 T cell receptor beta chains were all obtained from the same sample, sequenced in a study of blood T cells in healthy people across ages. A second about 6 to 11 cycle PCR used barcoded and J-beta primers. TCRdb reprocessed the 5' RACE reads with MiXCR, giving one entry per CDR3 protein. This sample has 1,800,000 or so distinct CDR3 sequences, with about 39% found just once. The source material was blood. Receptor source: a human donor in good health.

As to this clonotype: Given a much more abundant clone one base away, this may be a read error. The chain has TRBV6-2 or TRBV6-3 and TRBJ2-5; the D is unclear. CDR3 length: 12 amino acids. V was cut by 5 bases and J by 1 base, with 5 bases left in between. Germline CDR1 is MNHEY and CDR2 is SVGEGT. As DNA, the CDR3 is TGTGCCAGCAGTAACCCCCAAGAGACCCAGTACTTC. It specifies CASSNPQETQYF.

A few counts support this clonotype. This sequence joins TRBV15 and TRBJ2-1, with D possibly being TRBD1 (5 bases). The CDR3 is 18 amino acids. The V and J ends lost 0 bases and 0 bases respectively, with 15 bases between them. Germline CDR1 is LNHNV and CDR2 is YYDKDF (reference sequence). CDR3 coding DNA: TGTGCCACCAGCAGAGATAGTTGGGGCGTTAGCTCCTACAATGAGCAGTTCTTC. Protein product: CATSRDSWGVSSYNEQFF.

Worth noting for this clonotype: This could be a read error, since a much larger clone is one nucleotide away. The chain combines TRBV28 with TRBJ2-6; D is perhaps TRBD1 (5 bases). Germline V gene data show CDR1 as MDHEN and CDR2 as SYDVKM. The CDR3 consists of 16 residues. V shed 5 bases and J shed 3 bases, with 14 bases lying between them. The CDR3: CASSTGATYGANVLTF. The CDR3 bases are TGTGCCAGCAGTACAGGAGCTACCTATGGGGCCAACGTCCTGACTTTC. The complete variable domain, with remaining parts taken from reference TRBV28 and TRBJ2-6, reads DVKVTQSSRYLVKRTGEKVFLECVQDMDHENMFWYRQDPGLGLRLIYFSYDVKMKEKGDIPEGYSVSREKKERFSLILESASTNQTSMYLCASSTGATYGANVLTFGAGSRLTVL.

J is TRBJ1-3 and V is TRBV12-3 or TRBV12-4, with 8 bases identical to TRBD1. This CDR3 has 15 residues. After removal of 4 bases from V and 2 bases from J, the junction contained 4 bases not matched to a gene. The CDR3 sequence: CASSSTGGPGNTIYF. The CDR3 DNA reads TGTGCCAGCAGTTCCACAGGGGGTCCTGGAAACACCATATATTTT.

This rearrangement joins TRBV29-1 to TRBJ2-3; D is ambiguous. This CDR3 has 11 residues. Germline CDR1 is SQVTM and CDR2 is ANQGSEA. The V and J ends lost 6 bases and 4 bases respectively, with 8 bases between them. The CDR3 DNA sequence: TGCAGCGTGCCGTTCGCAGATACGCAGTATTTT. This sequence encodes CSVPFADTQYF.

The chain is built from TRBV3-1 and TRBJ1-1; D is undetermined. The length of the CDR3 is 15 residues. Germline V gives CDR1 LGHDT, CDR2 YNNKEL (reference sequence). Trimming stripped 0 bases from V and 3 bases from J, with 11 bases between. The CDR3 DNA sequence: TGTGCCAGCAGCCAAGATAAAAGACCCGACACTGAAGCTTTCTTT. Its protein is CASSQDKRPDTEAFF.

The sample holds a few counts of this clonotype. This chain links TRBV7-8 with TRBJ2-7; D uncertain. Trimming stripped 5 bases from V and 1 base from J, with 12 bases between. Germline-derived CDR1 and CDR2 are SGHVS and FQNEAQ. This CDR3 comprises 14 residues. The CDR3 DNA is TGTGCCAGCAGCCCCCAAGAGGCGTCCTACGAGCAGTACTTC. This translates into CASSPQEASYEQYF.

The V and J genes are TRBV6-5 and TRBJ1-2, with D perhaps matching TRBD1 (5 bases). V lost 0 bases to trimming and J lost 8 bases, with 13 bases between them. The germline CDR1 and CDR2 sequences are MNHEY and SVGAGI. The CDR3 runs 14 residues. CDR3 protein: CASSYSEGPGGYTF. Here the CDR3 DNA reads TGTGCCAGCAGTTACTCAGAGGGCCCAGGGGGCTACACCTTC.

The V gene is TRBV6-5, the J gene TRBJ1-2; 7 nucleotides align to TRBD1. Germline CDR1 MNHEY, CDR2 SVGAGI. J was trimmed by 8 bases and V by 4 bases; bases with no gene match: 4. The CDR3 is made up of 12 amino acids. In DNA, the CDR3 is TGTGCCAGCAGTTTCCAGGGGGAGGGCTACACCTTC. Its translation: CASSFQGEGYTF.

The rearrangement links TRBV4-3 to TRBJ1-2; D remains unclear. The CDR3 totals 14 residues. With 0 bases removed from V and 4 bases from J, the gap between germline ends came to 9 bases. From germline, CDR1 is LGHNA and CDR2 YSLEER. CDR3 sequence: CASSQDRQLYGYTF. The CDR3 DNA reads TGCGCCAGCAGCCAAGATCGACAACTCTATGGCTACACCTTC.

The genes are TRBV6-5 and TRBJ2-4; D might be TRBD2 (5 bases). V shed 3 bases and J shed 13 bases, with 19 bases lying between them. CDR1 is MNHEY and CDR2 is SVGAGI in the germline V gene. This CDR3 comprises 14 residues. The CDR3 spells CASSYREGLWEQYF. The DNA for the CDR3 is TGTGCCAGCAGTTATCGGGAAGGGTTGTGGGAGCAGTACTTC.

The rearrangement links TRBV2 to TRBJ1-5; maybe TRBD1 (6 bases). Trimming cost V 6 bases and J 7 bases, with 16 bases left between them. The CDR3 runs to 14 residues. CDR1 is SNHLY and CDR2 is FYNNEI in the germline V gene. CDR3 bases: TGTGCCAGCAGAGGGACAAGGGGGAGGCAGCCCCAGCATTTT. Residues: CASRGTRGRQPQHF.

V usage is TRBV20-1 and J usage is TRBJ2-1; 12 positions agree with TRBD2. The CDR3 contains 19 residues. Per germline, CDR1 DFQATT and CDR2 SNEGSKA (reference sequence). J lost 0 bases, V lost 1 base, and 10 bases had no gene match. CDR3 sequence: CSARVFTSGGPYSYNEQFF. CDR3 nucleotides: TGCAGTGCTAGAGTCTTTACTAGCGGGGGGCCATACTCCTACAATGAGCAGTTCTTC.